This paragraph reports one T cell receptor (beta chain). The data are from a study of shared clonotypes between healthy human individuals. Clones were sequenced by immunoSEQ multiplex PCR, and TCRdb holds only the in-frame ones, with some missing. The repertoire holds millions of clones, with 95% as singletons. The germline CDR1 and CDR2 sequences are SGHTA and FQGTGA. There are 15 residues in the CDR3. Trimming took off 0 bases at V and 6 bases at J, with 15 bases between the two ends. Sequencing was performed on naive CD4+ T cells sorted from blood. Subset meaning: CD45RA+ positively selected. This clonotype was obtained from a young man in good health. This chain joins TRBV7-3 and TRBJ2-7; D assignment may be TRBD1 or TRBD2 (5 bases each). The CDR3 sequence: CASSLTTAALGEQYF. For the CDR3, the DNA is TGTGCCAGCAGCTTAACGACAGCGGCTTTGGGCGAGCAGTACTTC.